This is a list of T cell receptor beta chains from one sample in a study of cytomegalovirus exposure and HLA in healthy donors. Profiled with immunoSEQ multiplex PCR; TCRdb holds only in-frame clones, not every one. This table holds 150,000 to 200,000 clones, roughly 96% found once. The source material was PBMCs. The source is a woman younger than 30 in good health and CMV-seronegative. CDR3s include the opening cysteine and the closing phenylalanine or tryptophan. A D gene is named only where the DNA matches it firmly. A clone size is listed for some rows: how often the clone was seen (once, few, many), or a class if it is expanded.

>TRBV5-1|TRBD1|TRBJ2-3|NA
TGCGCCAGCAGCCAGTACAGGGGTTCAGATACGCAGTATTTT
CASSQYRGSDTQYF
>TRBV5-1|TRBD2|TRBJ2-3|NA
TGCGCCAGCAGCTTACCTTCTAGCGGGGGAACAGATACGCAGTATTTT
CASSLPSSGGTDTQYF
>TRBV13|NA|TRBJ2-7|NA
TGTGCCAGCAGCTTAGGCCGCTGGAGCTCCTACGAGCAGTACTTC
CASSLGRWSSYEQYF
>TRBV7-8|NA|TRBJ1-1|NA
TGTGCCAGCAGCTCGCAGGGGCTCCAAACGGACACTGAAGCTTTCTTT
CASSSQGLQTDTEAFF
>TRBV6-4|TRBD2|TRBJ2-2|NA
TGTGCCAGCAGTGAGCGTCCGGGGGGGCGTAACACCGGGGAGCTGTTTTTT
CASSERPGGRNTGELFF
>TRBV11-2|NA|TRBJ2-1|NA
TGTGCCAGCAGCTCAGGTAGCTCCTACAATGAGCAGTTCTTC
CASSSGSSYNEQFF
>TRBV5-4|TRBD1|TRBJ1-2|NA
TGTGCCAGCAGCTTGCACCCGGGACAGACCATTGCGGACTATGGCTACACCTTC
CASSLHPGQTIADYGYTF
>TRBV30|TRBD2|TRBJ2-3|NA
TGTGCCTGGAGTGTAGCGGGAGGGCGGGGAGATACGCAGTATTTT
CAWSVAGGRGDTQYF
>TRBV7-9|TRBD1|TRBJ1-2|once
TGTGCCAGCAGCCCACCGGGACAGGGCAACTACACCTTC
CASSPPGQGNYTF
>TRBV6-1|TRBD1|TRBJ2-7|NA
TGTGCCAGCAGTGCCGACAGGGGGTCCTACGAGCAGTACTTC
CASSADRGSYEQYF
>TRBV18|NA|TRBJ2-7|NA
TGTGCCAGCTCACCACCGTCGGTAGGGAGTAACGAGCAGTACTTC
CASSPPSVGSNEQYF
>TRBV18|TRBD1|TRBJ2-3|NA
TGTGCCAGCTCACCACTCGGGACAGGGTTCACAGATACGCAGTATTTT
CASSPLGTGFTDTQYF
>TRBV11-2|TRBD1|TRBJ2-7|NA
TGTGCCAGCAGCGCCGGACAGGGGGGGTACGAGCAGTACTTC
CASSAGQGGYEQYF
>TRBV4-2|TRBD1|TRBJ1-2|NA
TGTGCCAGCAGCCTCAGAGCCCGGGACAGGGCCTATGGCTACACCTTC
CASSLRARDRAYGYTF
>TRBV6-4|TRBD2|TRBJ2-3|NA
TGTGCCAGCAGTGAAACTAGCGGGGGGGCAGATACGCAGTATTTT
CASSETSGGADTQYF
>TRBV11-2|TRBD1|TRBJ1-5|NA
TGTGCCAGCAGCCAGGACAGGGTTCAGCCCCAGCATTTT
CASSQDRVQPQHF
>TRBV14|NA|TRBJ2-7|once
TGTGCCAGCAGTTCCACTTTATACGAGCAGTACTTC
CASSSTLYEQYF
>TRBV15|NA|TRBJ1-1|NA
TGTGCCACCAGCACAAGACAGAACACTGAAGCTTTCTTT
CATSTRQNTEAFF
>TRBV25-1|TRBD1|TRBJ1-6|NA
TGTGCCAGCAGTGCGGGACAGCTAAGGCTCCCCCTCCACTTT
CASSAGQLRLPLHF
>TRBV27|NA|TRBJ1-1|NA
TGTGCCAGCACCTCGGGGAGGGAAAATGAAGCTTTCTTT
CASTSGRENEAFF